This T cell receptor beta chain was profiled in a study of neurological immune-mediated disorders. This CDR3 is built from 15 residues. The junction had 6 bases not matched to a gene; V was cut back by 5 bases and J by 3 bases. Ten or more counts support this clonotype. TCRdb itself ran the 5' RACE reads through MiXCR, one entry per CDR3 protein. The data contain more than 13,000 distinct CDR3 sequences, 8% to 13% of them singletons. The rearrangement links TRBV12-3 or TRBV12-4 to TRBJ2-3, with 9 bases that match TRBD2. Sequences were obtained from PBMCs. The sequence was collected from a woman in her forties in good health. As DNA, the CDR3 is TGTGCCAGCAGTGCCGGCGGGAGGGGAACAGATACGCAGTATTTT. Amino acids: CASSAGGRGTDTQYF.